One sample yielded the 15 T cell receptor beta chains listed below, sequenced in a study of human T cells and chemical hapten exposure. It was the library that attached unique molecular identifiers to individual cDNA molecules. MiXCR, run by TCRdb on the reads, gives a single entry per CDR3 protein. Of around 120,000 distinct CDR3 sequences listed, roughly 8.5% were seen once; the top ten hold approximately 1.5%. Blood, whole and unfractionated, served as the source for total RNA extraction. The material sequenced was whole blood. The source is a human donor in good health. Some clones in this sample may be carry-over from other donors' samples.

This clonotype has only a few counts. The chain links TRBV7-9 to TRBJ1-3; 8 bases are shared with TRBD1. J was trimmed by 5 bases and V by 2 bases; bases with no gene match: 5. Germline-derived CDR1 and CDR2 are SEHNR and FQNEAQ (reference sequence). The CDR3 spans 15 residues. CDR3 residues: CASSLQDRDRNTIYF. In DNA form, the CDR3 reads TGTGCCAGCAGCTTACAGGACAGGGATAGAAACACCATATATTTT. Variable domain in full (rest from reference TRBV7-9 and TRBJ1-3): DTGVSQNPRHKITKRGQNVTFRCDPISEHNRLYWYRQTLGQGPEFLTYFQNEAQLEKSRLLSDRFSAERPKGSFSTLEIQRTEQGDSAMYLCASSLQDRDRNTIYFGEGSWLTVV.

The table lists this clonotype with many counts. The genes are TRBV20-1 and TRBJ2-1, with 9 positions matching TRBD1. The J segment lost 0 bases and the V segment lost 0 bases, leaving 3 bases of the junction unmatched. Germline CDR1 is DFQATT and CDR2 is SNEGSKA (reference sequence). The CDR3 covers 16 residues. The CDR3 coding sequence is TGCAGTGCTAGAGAACAGGGGGCTCCCTCCTACAATGAGCAGTTCTTC. It yields the protein CSAREQGAPSYNEQFF.

This clonotype has ten or more counts. In DNA form, the CDR3 reads TGCAGTGCTAGTTCCCGGGACAGGGAGCAAGAGACCCAGTACTTC. This codes for CSASSRDREQETQYF. J is TRBJ2-5 and V is TRBV20-1; 9 positions match TRBD1. V trimming: 3 bases; J trimming: 2 bases; junction bases outside the gene matches: 7. This CDR3 has 15 residues. The germline V gene has CDR1 DFQATT and CDR2 SNEGSKA (reference sequence).

This clonotype appeared a few times. This chain joins TRBV9 and TRBJ2-1, with 11 nucleotides matching TRBD2. Per the germline V gene, CDR1 is SGDLS and CDR2 is YYNGEE. This CDR3 has 16 amino acids. V gave up 3 bases and J gave up 5 bases; unmatched junction bases: 7. The CDR3 protein is CASSATGLAANNEQFF. CDR3 DNA: TGTGCCAGCAGCGCCACGGGACTAGCGGCTAACAATGAGCAGTTCTTC.

In this sample, this clonotype turned up a few times. The chain joins TRBV10-3 to TRBJ1-1, with D possibly being TRBD1 (6 bases). The CDR3 sequence is 13 residues long. CDR1 and CDR2 (germline): ENHRY, SYGVKD. The V end was cut by 9 bases, the J end by 4 bases, with 15 bases between. The CDR3 spells CAMMDSEGTEAFF. Here the CDR3 DNA reads TGTGCCATGATGGACAGTGAGGGCACTGAAGCTTTCTTT.

In this sample, this clonotype turned up a few times. The V gene is TRBV20-1, the J gene TRBJ1-1; no clear D. Trimming cost V 0 bases and J 5 bases, with 7 bases left between them. Germline values: CDR1 DFQATT, CDR2 SNEGSKA (reference sequence). This CDR3 comprises 12 residues. CDR3 DNA: TGCAGTGCTAGAGATCTCGGGACTGAAGCTTTCTTT. Amino acid sequence: CSARDLGTEAFF.

This chain uses TRBV12-3 or TRBV12-4 with TRBJ2-5; 7 nucleotides match TRBD2. Losses at the gene ends were 5 bases for V and 0 bases for J; bases not matched to a gene: 12. This CDR3 region has 17 residues. The CDR3 nucleotides read TGTGCCAGCAGTCACCTACCGGGACTAACATACCAAGAGACCCAGTACTTC. Its protein is CASSHLPGLTYQETQYF.

In its sample, this clonotype was seen many times. The chain is built from TRBV7-3 and TRBJ1-1; perhaps TRBD1 as D (5 bases). Per germline, CDR1 SGHTA and CDR2 FQGTGA. The ends were cut back, 0 bases at V and 4 bases at J, with 15 bases in the middle. This CDR3 comprises 16 residues. The CDR3 protein is CASSLTTGPGTTEAFF. Here the CDR3 DNA reads TGTGCCAGCAGCTTAACTACAGGCCCCGGGACCACTGAAGCTTTCTTT.

The chain is built from TRBV12-3 or TRBV12-4 and TRBJ2-1, with TRBD2 as a possible D gene (7 bases). Between the trimmed V and J ends, which lost 6 bases and 4 bases, there was a span of 16 bases. This CDR3 is built from 15 residues. CDR3 amino acids: CASSPPGGPYNEQFF. The CDR3 nucleotides read TGTGCCAGCAGCCCACCGGGGGGCCCATACAATGAGCAGTTCTTC.

This clonotype was seen more than once but under ten times. The chain combines TRBV7-3 with TRBJ1-6; 7 nucleotides match TRBD1. The V and J ends lost 5 bases and 2 bases, in that order; junction bases with no gene match: 6. The CDR3 extends over 16 amino acids. Looked up from germline, CDR1 is SGHTA and CDR2 is FQGTGA. This CDR3 is CASSQSGQPYNSPLHF. CDR3 nucleotides: TGTGCCAGCAGCCAGTCGGGACAGCCCTATAATTCACCCCTCCACTTT.

In DNA form, the CDR3 reads TGTGCCAGCAGTTACGCGGAACGGACTAGCGGGAGGTATGAGCAGTTCTTC. Its translation is CASSYAERTSGRYEQFF. V is TRBV6-2 or TRBV6-3 and J is TRBJ2-1; 14 bases fit TRBD2. The V segment lost 2 bases and the J segment 8 bases; nucleotides outside the gene matches: 8. From germline, CDR1 is MNHEY and CDR2 SVGEGT. This CDR3 has 17 residues.

The genes are TRBV29-1 and TRBJ2-1; 9 nucleotides align to TRBD2. Germline lookup yields CDR1 SQVTM and CDR2 ANQGSEA. V was pared by 4 bases and J by 4 bases, with 5 bases of the junction left unmatched. This CDR3 comprises 14 residues. The CDR3 sequence is CSVVRLAGYNEQFF. The CDR3 region has the DNA TGCAGCGTTGTAAGGCTAGCGGGATACAATGAGCAGTTCTTC.

This clonotype has at least ten counts. The chain uses TRBV19 and TRBJ1-5; D is undetermined. The germline V and J ends were trimmed by 6 bases and 3 bases, with 6 bases remaining between them. Per the germline V gene, CDR1 is LNHDA and CDR2 is SQIVND (reference sequence). This CDR3 comprises 12 residues. The chain's CDR3 is CASSRLNQPQHF. DNA for the CDR3: TGTGCCAGTAGCAGGCTCAATCAGCCCCAGCATTTT.

The CDR3 DNA is TGTGCCACCAGCAGCACTTCCGGGACTAGCGGGATTAGGACGTTAGTCAATGAGCAGTTCTTC. It encodes CATSSTSGTSGIRTLVNEQFF. The J gene is TRBJ2-1, the V gene TRBV15; TRBD2 matches at 13 bases. V gave up 3 bases and J gave up 6 bases; unmatched junction bases: 20. The germline V gene has CDR1 LNHNV and CDR2 YYDKDF (reference sequence). This CDR3 is built from 21 residues.

This clonotype was seen more than once but under ten times. The chain is built from TRBV20-1 and TRBJ2-1; D uncertain. The CDR3 has 11 amino acids. Germline loops: CDR1 DFQATT, CDR2 SNEGSKA (reference sequence). Trimming shortened V by 4 bases and J by 9 bases, and 10 bases separated the two germline ends. CDR3 in DNA: TGCAGTGCTAAGGAGTACGGTGAGCAGTTCTTC. This codes for CSAKEYGEQFF.